One sample yielded the 18 T cell receptor beta chains listed below, sequenced in a study of blood T cell repertoires in COVID-19. This table comes from immunoSEQ multiplex PCR, and its TCRdb copy is limited to in-frame clones, with some not included. The sample contains about 88,000 clones, approximately 90% of which appear only once. Input material: peripheral blood. All receptors come from an elderly woman with acute or convalescent COVID-19.

The chain links TRBV5-1 to TRBJ2-5; the match to TRBD2 covers 13 bases. CDR1 SGHRS and CDR2 YFSETQ come from the germline V gene. The CDR3 extends over 15 amino acids. Losses at the gene ends were 1 base for V and 4 bases for J; bases not matched to a gene: 1. CDR3 sequence: CASSLTSGGAETQYF. CDR3 DNA: TGCGCCAGCAGCTTGACTAGCGGGGGGGCAGAGACCCAGTACTTC.

The rearrangement links TRBV18 to TRBJ2-3; D is possibly TRBD2 (6 bases). With 2 bases removed from V and 4 bases from J, the gap between germline ends came to 10 bases. The germline CDR1 and CDR2 sequences are KGHSH and LQKENI. The CDR3 loop spans 14 amino acids. The CDR3 DNA is TGTGCCAGCTCACCATTGCGGGAAGCAGATACGCAGTATTTT. It yields the protein CASSPLREADTQYF.

The rearrangement uses TRBV28 and TRBJ2-4; 7 bases line up with TRBD1. The germline CDR1 and CDR2 sequences are MDHEN and SYDVKM. This CDR3 is built from 15 residues. With 7 bases clipped from V and 0 bases from J, the junction kept 6 bases outside the gene matches. The CDR3 DNA sequence: TGTGCCAGCAATCGACAGGGTATAGCCAAAAACATTCAGTACTTC. Translating gives CASNRQGIAKNIQYF.

The chain combines TRBV7-2 with TRBJ1-5; 7 bases line up with TRBD1. The germline V gene has CDR1 SGHTA and CDR2 FQGNSA. CDR3 length: 16 residues. J lost 6 bases, V lost 1 base, and 9 bases had no gene match. CDR3 sequence (DNA): TGTGCCAGCAGCTTAGGGAGACAGGGCGGCGGTCAGCCCCAGCATTTT. Translated: CASSLGRQGGGQPQHF.

The chain recombines TRBV18 with TRBJ1-6; no firm D call. CDR3 length: 13 residues. CDR1 is KGHSH and CDR2 is LQKENI in the germline V gene. Trimming shortened V by 0 bases and J by 14 bases, and 11 bases separated the two germline ends. The CDR3 sequence: CASSPPTHRSLHF. Written as DNA, the CDR3 is TGTGCCAGCTCACCACCGACACATCGTTCCCTCCACTTT.

The chain links TRBV12-2 to TRBJ2-1; the table gives TRBD2 as D, unverified against the DNA. TRBV12-2 is a pseudogene. The CDR3 is made up of 16 amino acids. CDR3 sequence reads: CASRLLAGGPYNEQFF. The CDR3 DNA reads as TGTGCAAGTCGCTTACTAGCGGGAGGGCCGTACAATGAGCAGTTCTTC.

V and J are TRBV7-9 and TRBJ2-7; 7 bases align to TRBD1. The junction had 2 bases not matched to a gene; V was cut back by 3 bases and J by 6 bases. The germline V gene has CDR1 SEHNR and CDR2 FQNEAQ (reference sequence). The CDR3 extends over 12 amino acids. This CDR3 reads CASSLGQFEQYF. CDR3 in DNA: TGTGCCAGCAGCTTGGGACAGTTCGAGCAGTACTTC. The full variable domain, with the rest looked up from reference TRBV7-9 and TRBJ2-7, is DTGVSQNPRHKITKRGQNVTFRCDPISEHNRLYWYRQTLGQGPEFLTYFQNEAQLEKSRLLSDRFSAERPKGSFSTLEIQRTEQGDSAMYLCASSLGQFEQYFGPGTRLTVT.

V is TRBV2 and J is TRBJ2-1; 13 bases match TRBD2. There are 15 residues in the CDR3. J lost 9 bases, V lost 7 bases, and 9 bases had no gene match. Germline V gene sequence: CDR1 SNHLY, CDR2 FYNNEI. DNA for the CDR3: TGTGCCAGCATTCAGAGGACTAGCGGGGGTGGTGAGCAGTTCTTC. Amino acid sequence: CASIQRTSGGGEQFF.

This clone was detected only once. A junction end diverges from the germline sequence, so it may reflect a read error. The rearrangement uses TRBV4-1 and TRBJ2-7; TRBD2 is a possible D gene (6 bases). The germline V gene has CDR1 MGHRA and CDR2 YSYEKL. This CDR3 has 15 amino acids. The CDR3 sequence: CASRQDGGSAGEQYF. In DNA form, the CDR3 reads TGCGCCAGCAGACAAGACGGAGGCTCGGCGGGGGAGCAGTACTTC.

V is TRBV12-3 or TRBV12-4 and J is TRBJ1-2; D gene unclear. The CDR3 loop spans 13 amino acids. The ends were cut back, 8 bases at V and 2 bases at J, with 12 bases in the middle. The CDR3: CASGSDGNYGYTF. The CDR3 DNA sequence: TGTGCCAGCGGGTCTGACGGGAACTATGGCTACACCTTC.

The gene calls are TRBV18 and TRBJ2-1; the D gene is possibly TRBD2 (7 bases). The germline V and J ends were trimmed by 0 bases and 6 bases, with 12 bases remaining between them. In germline, CDR1 is KGHSH, CDR2 LQKENI. The CDR3 loop spans 15 amino acids. The DNA of the CDR3 is TGTGCCAGCTCACCACCAACGGGGGGCGGCAATGAGCAGTTCTTC. It encodes CASSPPTGGGNEQFF.

This clone was recorded only once. This CDR3 is CAISGGQGAREGYTF. In DNA, the CDR3 is TGTGCCATCAGTGGGGGACAGGGGGCGCGAGAAGGCTACACCTTC. The gene calls are TRBV10-3 and TRBJ1-2; TRBD1 aligns across 12 bases. V gave up 4 bases and J gave up 8 bases; unmatched junction bases: 8. Germline V lookup: CDR1 ENHRY, CDR2 SYGVKD. The CDR3 covers 15 residues.

This clone has only one observation. This chain connects TRBV18 to TRBJ2-7; tentatively, D is TRBD1 (6 bases). The V end was cut by 4 bases, the J end by 7 bases, with 14 bases between. There are 13 residues in the CDR3. The germline V gene encodes CDR1 KGHSH and CDR2 LQKENI. The CDR3: CASSLLDSVEQYF. CDR3 coding DNA: TGTGCCAGCTCACTATTGGACAGCGTGGAGCAGTACTTC.

The chain joins TRBV2 to TRBJ2-2; 14 positions match TRBD2. Per germline, CDR1 SNHLY and CDR2 FYNNEI. V trimming: 6 bases; J trimming: 7 bases; junction bases outside the gene matches: 4. The CDR3 runs 15 residues. The CDR3 loop reads CASRGLAGEGGELFF. The CDR3 DNA follows: TGTGCCAGCAGGGGACTAGCGGGAGAGGGCGGGGAGCTGTTTTTT.

This sequence joins TRBV25-1 and TRBJ2-5; the match to TRBD2 covers 9 bases. J gave up 3 bases and V 5 bases, and 1 base lay outside the gene matches. CDR3 length: 13 residues. The V gene's germline CDR1 is MGHDK and CDR2 SYGVNS. CDR3 protein: CASSSSGEETQYF. CDR3 DNA sequence: TGTGCCAGCAGTTCTAGCGGGGAAGAGACCCAGTACTTC.

A few counts support this clone. This rearrangement joins TRBV28 to TRBJ2-3; 7 bases align to TRBD2. Trimming at V came to 5 bases and at J to 0 bases, leaving 5 bases not matched to a gene. The V gene's germline CDR1 is MDHEN and CDR2 SYDVKM. CDR3 size: 15 residues. CDR3 in DNA: TGTGCCAGCAGTCGGACTAGTCCTAGCACAGATACGCAGTATTTT. Encoded protein: CASSRTSPSTDTQYF.

The V call is TRBV29-1, the J call TRBJ2-4, with D perhaps TRBD1 (5 bases). The CDR3 is 10 amino acids. CDR1 is SQVTM, CDR2 ANQGSEA, per germline. The ends were cut back, 4 bases at V and 13 bases at J, with 11 bases in the middle. The CDR3 here is CSVGGHQQYF. In DNA form, the CDR3 reads TGCAGCGTTGGAGGACACCAGCAGTACTTC.

The gene calls are TRBV4-3 and TRBJ2-7; D gene unclear. Germline lookup yields CDR1 LGHNA and CDR2 YSLEER. V was cut by 1 base and J by 0 bases, with 13 bases left in between. This CDR3 is 16 amino acids long. This chain's CDR3 is CASSQGTELSSYEQYF. For the CDR3, the DNA is TGCGCCAGCAGCCAAGGAACCGAACTGAGCTCCTACGAGCAGTACTTC.